This TCR beta chain originates from a study of OX40 agonist ivuxolimab in advanced cancers. On the study more broadly: Every 2 weeks, ivuxolimab was infused into the patients intravenously at between 0.01 and 10 mg/kg. Study-level points and caveats: CD8+ T cells were the subset that, on average, had more expanded clones than CD4+. Doses of 0.1 to 3.0 mg/kg were accompanied by clonal expansion of CD4+ and CD8+ blood T cells by week 6. Not determined was the antigen specificity of the expanded peripheral T cells.

Germline values: CDR1 GTSNPN, CDR2 SVGIG (reference sequence). This CDR3 has 17 residues. V lost 3 bases and J lost 5, with 25 bases in between. Data came from immunoSEQ multiplex PCR; TCRdb stores just in-frame clones and leaves some out. This table holds over 150,000 clones, approximately 94% found once. With regard to this clone: Its target is unknown.

This clonotype was obtained from an adult with an advanced solid tumor such as melanoma, head and neck, liver or kidney cancer. The gene calls are TRBV30 and TRBJ1-1; maybe TRBD1 (6 bases). The input for sequencing was CD4+ or CD8+ T cells sorted from blood, taken in a trial of the OX40 agonist ivuxolimab. The CDR3 DNA reads TGTGCCTGGAGGGAGCGTTGGAGATCCACAGGGACAACTGAAGCTTTCTTT. It is translated as CAWRERWRSTGTTEAFF.